This T cell receptor (beta chain) was obtained from a study of blood T cell repertoires in COVID-19. Whole-study context: The cDNA or gDNA used as material had been derived from T cells, B-cell-depleted T cells, or PBMCs.

Per the study methods: From reference gene primer amplification, estimates of nucleated cell counts were derived. Assay: immunoSEQ multiplex PCR; the TCRdb copy retains only in-frame clones and omits some. The D gene and trimming were derived from the DNA, and the V and J assignments and clone size from that table. Of some 82,000 clones in the sample, 65% to 90% are singletons; the top ten hold approximately 44%. This clonotype originated in a man at least 80 years old with acute or convalescent COVID-19. The sample consisted of peripheral blood.

CDR3 bases: TGTGCCAGCAGTTATATGGGGACAGTATCCTCACCCCTCCACTTT. Encoded protein: CASSYMGTVSSPLHF. The rearrangement joins TRBV6-5 to TRBJ1-6, with 7 bases aligning to TRBD1. The V gene end was trimmed by 3 bases and the J gene end by 10 bases; junction bases not matched to a gene: 9. The CDR3 runs 15 residues. CDR1 MNHEY and CDR2 SVGAGI come from the germline V gene.